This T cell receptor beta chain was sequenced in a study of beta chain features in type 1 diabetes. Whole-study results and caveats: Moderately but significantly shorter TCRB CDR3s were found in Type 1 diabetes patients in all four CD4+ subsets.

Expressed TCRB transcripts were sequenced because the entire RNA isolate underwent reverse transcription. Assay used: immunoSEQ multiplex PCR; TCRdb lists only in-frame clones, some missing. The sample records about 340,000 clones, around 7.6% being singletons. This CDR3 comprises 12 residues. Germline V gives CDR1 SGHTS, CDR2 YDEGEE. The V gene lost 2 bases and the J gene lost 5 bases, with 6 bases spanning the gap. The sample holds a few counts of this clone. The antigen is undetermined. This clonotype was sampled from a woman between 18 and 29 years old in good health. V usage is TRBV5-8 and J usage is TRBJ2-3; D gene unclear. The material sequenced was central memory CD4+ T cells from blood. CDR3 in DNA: TGTGCCAGCAGCTTTCTGCGAGATACGCAGTATTTT. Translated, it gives CASSFLRDTQYF.